This T cell receptor beta chain came from a study of blood T cells in healthy people across ages. V was pared by 6 bases and J by 9 bases, with 15 bases of the junction left unmatched. Germline V gene lookup returns CDR1 DFQATT and CDR2 SNEGSKA (reference sequence). This CDR3 has 14 amino acids. The authors ran a second PCR of roughly 7 to 11 cycles using a sample-barcoded 5' primer and a J-beta primer mix. A single record per CDR3 protein comes from TCRdb applying MiXCR to the 5' RACE reads. The sample has hundreds of thousands of distinct CDR3 sequences; nearly 60% are singletons. The sequence came from a man in his thirties or forties in good health. The sample comprised blood. This chain links TRBV20-1 with TRBJ2-3, with 7 bases that match TRBD2. Written as DNA, the CDR3 is TGCAGTGCCGGAGGGCCCGGGACTATCCAAACGCAGTATTTT. Translation: CSAGGPGTIQTQYF.